Each of the 32 T cell receptor beta chains below was sequenced from the same sample in a study of immune heterogeneity within non-small cell lung tumors listed by TCRdb under 2018. Sequencing was performed on a HiSeq X Ten. A multiplex PCR system amplified the TCR beta CDR3 region, with a first 10-cycle round using 32 V-gene forward and 13 J-gene reverse primers. TCRdb redid the processing of the public reads, applying fastp at Q25 and MiXCR, and retained in-frame beta chains. Identical CDR3 proteins give one entry, which carries the most common genes and DNA. The sample records 20,000 to 25,000 distinct CDR3 sequences, around 28% of which are singletons. The top ten clonotypes cover around 4.1% of the sample. Genomic DNA was extracted from bulk tumor tissue and used as the TCR template, and 600 ng gDNA was amplified per sample. During surgery, multiple biopsies were taken from each primary tumor, with sampling sites spaced as far apart as possible within the tumor mass. The study cohort was described as untreated, and the patients were newly diagnosed NSCLC cases having curative surgery.

The sequenced sample was lung tumor tissue. These receptors were collected from a man aged 35 to 55 with non-small cell lung cancer.

Comments on this clonotype: A much larger clone lies a single base off, so this may be a read error. The chain has TRBV20-1 and TRBJ2-1; 8 bases align to TRBD1. This CDR3 spans 12 amino acids. Trimming cost V 2 bases and J 12 bases; bases outside gene matches: 6. Germline V CDR1 and CDR2: DFQATT, SNEGSKA (reference sequence). CDR3 in DNA: TGCAGTGCTAGACCCTCGGGACAGGTGCAGTTCTTC. It specifies CSARPSGQVQFF.

V is TRBV7-2 and J is TRBJ2-1; D remains unclear. The V and J ends lost 1 base and 4 bases respectively, with 11 bases between them. The CDR3 is 15 residues long. CDR1 is SGHTA, CDR2 FQGNSA, per germline. Here the CDR3 reads CASSLVAGDYNEQFF. The DNA for the CDR3 is TGTGCCAGCAGCTTAGTCGCTGGGGATTACAATGAGCAGTTCTTC. The variable domain in full, with the rest retrieved from reference TRBV7-2 and TRBJ2-1, is GAGVSQSPSNKVTEKGKDVELRCDPISGHTALYWYRQSLGQGLEFLIYFQGNSAPDKSGLPSDRFSAERTGGSVSTLTIQRTQQEDSAVYLCASSLVAGDYNEQFFGPGTRLTVL.

This clonotype appeared many times. The rearrangement joins TRBV5-6 to TRBJ2-1, with D unclear. The CDR3 has 14 amino acids. The V end lost 2 bases, the J end lost 2 bases, and 8 bases lay between the germline ends. In germline, CDR1 is SGHDT, CDR2 YYEEEE. CDR3 in amino acids: CASSFLGPYNEQFF. CDR3 nucleotides: TGTGCCAGCAGCTTTTTAGGGCCCTACAATGAGCAGTTCTTC.

This clonotype was picked up many times. This sequence joins TRBV24-1 and TRBJ2-7, with TRBD1 matching 7 bases. The ends lost 4 bases at V and 5 bases at J; junction bases unmatched: 4. The CDR3 loop spans 13 amino acids. CDR1 is KGHDR, CDR2 SFDVKD, per germline. CDR3 residues: CATSDGTADEQYF. DNA for the CDR3: TGTGCCACCAGTGACGGGACAGCCGACGAGCAGTACTTC.

This clonotype has just a few counts. The chain recombines TRBV6-4 with TRBJ2-5, with D perhaps assigned TRBD1 or TRBD2 (7 bases each). Germline CDR1 MRHNA, CDR2 SNTAGT. The CDR3 has 15 amino acids. V gave up 3 bases and J gave up 4 bases, with 15 bases separating them. CDR3 loop: CASSEKRDRGETQYF. Written as DNA, the CDR3 is TGTGCCAGCAGTGAGAAGCGGGACAGAGGAGAGACCCAGTACTTC.

Comment on this clonotype: Just one base apart from a much larger clone, this may be a read error. The chain couples TRBV28 to TRBJ1-4; 9 nucleotides line up with TRBD1. The CDR3 consists of 22 residues. Per germline, CDR1 MDHEN and CDR2 SYDVKM. V lost 5 bases, J lost 0 bases, and 22 bases stayed unmatched. The CDR3 protein is CASSRPMVMTGGSPATNEKLFF. CDR3 DNA: TGTGCCAGCAGTAGACCAATGGTGATGACAGGGGGAAGCCCTGCAACTAATGAAAAACTGTTTTTT.

This clonotype was observed a handful of times. This chain connects TRBV20-1 to TRBJ1-2; D is possibly TRBD1 (6 bases). From germline, CDR1 is DFQATT and CDR2 SNEGSKA (reference sequence). The CDR3 is made up of 12 amino acids. CDR3 sequence: CIADRSSYGYTF. The DNA of the CDR3 is TGCATTGCAGACAGGTCTAGCTATGGCTACACCTTC.

In its sample, this clonotype was seen a few times. This chain uses TRBV29-1 with TRBJ1-1; tentative D call: TRBD1 (6 bases). Trimming removed 5 bases at V and 3 bases at J, with 19 bases between. Germline assignment: CDR1 SQVTM and CDR2 ANQGSEA. The CDR3 spans 15 residues. The DNA for the CDR3 is TGCAGCGTTCAGTTCGCCACAGGGCCTTACACTGAAGCTTTCTTT. It encodes CSVQFATGPYTEAFF.

In this sample, this clonotype turned up many times. The chain couples TRBV30 to TRBJ1-3; D may be TRBD1 (5 bases). Germline V gene data show CDR1 as GTSNPN and CDR2 as SVGIG (reference sequence). Trimming removed 0 bases from V and 0 bases from J, with 15 bases in between. The CDR3 contains 17 residues. The CDR3 coding sequence is TGTGCCTGGAGTGTAAGGGGCGGCCGACTCTCTGGAAACACCATATATTTT. It is translated as CAWSVRGGRLSGNTIYF.

To note about this clonotype: A much larger clonotype is one base distant, so this may be a read error. The gene calls are TRBV6-1 and TRBJ1-2; perhaps TRBD1 as D (5 bases). The CDR3 runs 12 residues. Looked up from germline, CDR1 is MNHNS and CDR2 is SASEGT. The germline V and J ends were trimmed by 7 bases and 7 bases, with 13 bases remaining between them. The CDR3: CASIQGMGGYTF. The CDR3 region has the DNA TGTGCCAGCATCCAGGGAATGGGTGGCTACACCTTC.

By sample fraction, this clonotype is medium-sized. V usage is TRBV5-5 and J usage is TRBJ2-7, with 8 nucleotides matching TRBD2. V gave up 1 base and J gave up 3 bases; unmatched junction bases: 0. Looked up from germline, CDR1 is SGHKS and CDR2 is YYEKEE (reference sequence). The CDR3 is 13 amino acids. CDR3 nucleotides: TGTGCCAGCAGCTTGCGGGGGGGCTACGAGCAGTACTTC. It codes for CASSLRGGYEQYF.

The table lists this clonotype with a few counts. The chain couples TRBV6-2 or TRBV6-3 to TRBJ2-3; 15 bases align to TRBD2. Germline V lookup: CDR1 MNHEY, CDR2 SVGEGT. There are 18 residues in the CDR3. V shed 5 bases, J shed 2 bases, and the junction held 8 bases outside the gene matches. DNA for the CDR3: TGTGCCAGCAGTCGGACTAGCGGGGGGGAGGGGGCCACAGATACGCAGTATTTT. Translated: CASSRTSGGEGATDTQYF.

Comment on this clonotype: This may be a read error: a much more frequent sequence differs by one nucleotide. The V call is TRBV20-1, the J call TRBJ1-5; D is unclear. Germline CDR1 reads DFQATT; CDR2 reads SNEGSKA (reference sequence). CDR3 length: 13 residues. Here the CDR3 DNA reads TGCAGTGCTAGCGCATCGAGCAGTCAGCCCCAGCATTTT. Protein product: CSASASSSQPQHF.

The chain uses TRBV7-9 and TRBJ1-4; tentatively, D is TRBD1 (6 bases). The CDR3 has 15 amino acids. V gave up 2 bases and J gave up 2 bases, with 9 bases separating them. Germline CDR1 and CDR2: SEHNR and FQNEAQ (reference sequence). CDR3: CASSLSGATNEKLFF. The CDR3 coding sequence is TGTGCCAGCAGCTTATCGGGGGCTACTAATGAAAAACTGTTTTTT.

This clonotype was picked up many times. The J gene is TRBJ1-5, the V gene TRBV11-3, with D uncertain. Trimming took off 2 bases at V and 4 bases at J, with 6 bases between the two ends. Germline CDR1 is SGHNT and CDR2 is YENEEA. The CDR3 sequence is 13 residues long. DNA of the CDR3: TGTGCCAGCAGCTTATTCTGGAATCAGCCCCAGCATTTT. Residues: CASSLFWNQPQHF.

This clonotype was counted ten times or more. The J gene is TRBJ2-4, the V gene TRBV19; 9 nucleotides match TRBD1. CDR1 and CDR2 (germline): LNHDA, SQIVND (reference sequence). V was pared by 5 bases and J by 4 bases, with 3 bases of the junction left unmatched. There are 14 residues in the CDR3. CDR3 sequence (DNA): TGTGCCAGTAGTCCCGGGACAGGGAAAAACATTCAGTACTTC. Translating it yields CASSPGTGKNIQYF.

This clonotype has a count of ten or more. This rearrangement joins TRBV5-1 to TRBJ2-5; D perhaps matches TRBD1 (6 bases). The CDR3 has 14 amino acids. Trimming took 2 bases from V and 3 from J, leaving 11 bases between them. CDR1 SGHRS and CDR2 YFSETQ come from the germline V gene. The CDR3 DNA follows: TGCGCCAGCAGCTTACAATGGACAGAAGAGACCCAGTACTTC. It translates to CASSLQWTEETQYF. Together with reference TRBV5-1 and TRBJ2-5, the CDR3 gives the full variable domain: KAGVTQTPRYLIKTRGQQVTLSCSPISGHRSVSWYQQTPGQGLQFLFEYFSETQRNKGNFPGRFSGRQFSNSRSEMNVSTLELGDSALYLCASSLQWTEETQYFGPGTRLLVL.

This clonotype has more than one count but fewer than ten. V is TRBV7-2 and J is TRBJ2-2; D unclear. Trimming removed 5 bases from V and 10 bases from J, with 14 bases in between. Germline CDR1 SGHTA, CDR2 FQGNSA. The CDR3 is 13 residues long. CDR3 in DNA: TGTGCCAGCAGCCCCGGAGTCGGAGTGGAGCTGTTTTTT. Its protein product is CASSPGVGVELFF.

The chain recombines TRBV27 with TRBJ2-3; 8 bases match TRBD2. Trimming at V came to 8 bases and at J to 2 bases, leaving 6 bases not matched to a gene. Germline loops: CDR1 MNHEY, CDR2 SMNVEV (reference sequence). There are 14 residues in the CDR3. The CDR3 coding sequence is TGTGCCAGCTCTGGCGGGAGGAACACAGATACGCAGTATTTT. It is translated as CASSGGRNTDTQYF.

This clonotype has more than one count but fewer than ten. The chain recombines TRBV18 with TRBJ1-6; no clear D gene. The CDR3 has 15 residues. CDR1 KGHSH and CDR2 LQKENI come from the germline V gene. V lost 6 bases to trimming and J lost 2 bases, with 11 bases between them. The CDR3 is CASSVTGTYNSPLHF. The CDR3, as DNA: TGTGCCAGCTCGGTAACCGGGACCTATAATTCACCCCTCCACTTT.

At least ten counts were recorded for this clonotype. The CDR3 sequence: CSARDRVAEAFF. CDR3 in DNA: TGCAGTGCGCGGGACAGGGTGGCTGAAGCTTTCTTT. The gene calls are TRBV20-1 and TRBJ1-1, with 9 nucleotides matching TRBD1. Germline CDR1 and CDR2: DFQATT and SNEGSKA (reference sequence). The ends lost 6 bases at V and 6 bases at J; junction bases unmatched: 5. This CDR3 spans 12 amino acids.

V gene TRBV9 combines with J gene TRBJ2-3; TRBD2 aligns across 9 bases. Losses at the gene ends were 6 bases for V and 3 bases for J; bases not matched to a gene: 11. CDR3 length: 16 amino acids. Germline V gene data show CDR1 as SGDLS and CDR2 as YYNGEE. This CDR3 reads CASTRGTSWITDTQYF. CDR3 DNA: TGTGCCAGCACCCGAGGGACTAGCTGGATAACAGATACGCAGTATTTT. Full variable domain (outside the CDR3, taken from reference TRBV9 and TRBJ2-3): DSGVTQTPKHLITATGQRVTLRCSPRSGDLSVYWYQQSLDQGLQFLIQYYNGEERAKGNILERFSAQQFPDLHSELNLSSLELGDSALYFCASTRGTSWITDTQYFGPGTRLTVL.

In its sample, this clonotype ranks as medium-sized (0.01 to 0.1%). The chain recombines TRBV7-2 with TRBJ2-3, with D tentatively TRBD1 (6 bases). The germline V and J ends were trimmed by 4 bases and 0 bases, with 20 bases remaining between them. CDR3 length equals 18 residues. CDR1 is SGHTA, CDR2 FQGNSA, per germline. DNA for the CDR3: TGTGCCAGCAGCTCCCCCGGCGGCGACAGGCATAGCACAGATACGCAGTATTTT. Protein sequence: CASSSPGGDRHSTDTQYF.

There are a few counts of this clonotype. The J gene is TRBJ2-2, the V gene TRBV4-2; D call uncertain. Trimming shortened V by 0 bases and J by 6 bases, and 8 bases separated the two germline ends. The CDR3 totals 14 residues. The germline gives CDR1 LGHNA, CDR2 YNFKEQ. The CDR3 here is CASSQDVFAGELFF. CDR3 in DNA: TGTGCCAGCAGCCAAGATGTTTTCGCCGGGGAGCTGTTTTTT.

This clonotype was seen a few times. J is TRBJ2-6 and V is TRBV10-3, with unresolved D. The V gene lost 7 bases and the J gene lost 2 bases, with 12 bases spanning the gap. The CDR3 covers 15 residues. Germline values: CDR1 ENHRY, CDR2 SYGVKD. The chain's CDR3 is CAIKGRQTGANVLTF. CDR3 bases: TGTGCCATCAAAGGACGGCAGACTGGGGCCAACGTCCTGACTTTC.

This clonotype was recorded many times. The rearrangement uses TRBV19 and TRBJ2-7; a possible D gene is TRBD1 (6 bases). The germline V gene encodes CDR1 LNHDA and CDR2 SQIVND (reference sequence). V lost 5 bases, J lost 4 bases, and 15 bases lay in between. The CDR3 totals 14 residues. CDR3 coding DNA: TGTGCCAGTAGTCTCCGGGACAACCCTTACGAGCAGTACTTC. Encoded protein: CASSLRDNPYEQYF.

This rearrangement joins TRBV9 to TRBJ2-7; 7 bases fit TRBD1. From germline, CDR1 is SGDLS and CDR2 YYNGEE. The CDR3 is 14 residues long. With 4 bases clipped from V and 2 bases from J, the junction kept 6 bases outside the gene matches. The CDR3 region has the DNA TGTGCCAGCAGCCCAAGACAGGGAACCTACGAGCAGTACTTC. It translates to CASSPRQGTYEQYF.

This clonotype was detected ten times or more. The chain couples TRBV6-1 to TRBJ2-7; 9 nucleotides align to TRBD1. The CDR3 has 16 amino acids. With 6 bases clipped from V and 3 bases from J, the junction kept 12 bases outside the gene matches. Germline values: CDR1 MNHNS, CDR2 SASEGT. CDR3 region: CASRLYSTGGFYEQYF. In DNA form, the CDR3 reads TGTGCCAGCAGGCTGTATTCGACAGGGGGTTTCTACGAGCAGTACTTC.

This chain links TRBV20-1 with TRBJ2-5; D might be TRBD2 (6 bases). The germline V gene has CDR1 DFQATT and CDR2 SNEGSKA (reference sequence). The V and J ends lost 3 bases and 8 bases respectively, with 22 bases between them. The CDR3 consists of 15 residues. CDR3 coding DNA: TGCAGTGCTAGCCTCCCGCTAGGGAGGAGAGATACCCAGTACTTC. Protein sequence: CSASLPLGRRDTQYF.

This clonotype has a count of ten or more. This rearrangement joins TRBV20-1 to TRBJ1-2, with D possibly TRBD1 on 5 matching bases. Between the trimmed V and J ends, which lost 1 base and 6 bases, there was a span of 21 bases. Germline-derived CDR1 and CDR2 are DFQATT and SNEGSKA (reference sequence). The CDR3 has 16 amino acids. Written as DNA, the CDR3 is TGCAGTGCTAGAGCCAACATCCGCCCCGGGACGGATGGCTACACCTTC. Translated, it gives CSARANIRPGTDGYTF.

This clonotype was observed a handful of times. V usage is TRBV4-2 and J usage is TRBJ2-7, with D hard to call. Germline CDR1 and CDR2: LGHNA and YNFKEQ. V was cut by 0 bases and J by 7 bases, with 13 bases left in between. The CDR3 consists of 14 residues. CDR3 sequence (DNA): TGTGCCAGCAGCCAAGATCCCTTCCGTGGGGAGCAGTACTTC. This gives the protein CASSQDPFRGEQYF.

The chain combines TRBV9 with TRBJ2-2, with 8 positions matching TRBD2. The CDR3 runs to 15 residues. CDR1 is SGDLS and CDR2 is YYNGEE in the germline V gene. Unmatched junction bases numbered 11, after V lost 4 bases and J lost 9 bases. The CDR3 nucleotides read TGTGCCAGCAGCCCGACTAGCGCGGGGACCAGGGAGCTGTTTTTT. As protein: CASSPTSAGTRELFF.